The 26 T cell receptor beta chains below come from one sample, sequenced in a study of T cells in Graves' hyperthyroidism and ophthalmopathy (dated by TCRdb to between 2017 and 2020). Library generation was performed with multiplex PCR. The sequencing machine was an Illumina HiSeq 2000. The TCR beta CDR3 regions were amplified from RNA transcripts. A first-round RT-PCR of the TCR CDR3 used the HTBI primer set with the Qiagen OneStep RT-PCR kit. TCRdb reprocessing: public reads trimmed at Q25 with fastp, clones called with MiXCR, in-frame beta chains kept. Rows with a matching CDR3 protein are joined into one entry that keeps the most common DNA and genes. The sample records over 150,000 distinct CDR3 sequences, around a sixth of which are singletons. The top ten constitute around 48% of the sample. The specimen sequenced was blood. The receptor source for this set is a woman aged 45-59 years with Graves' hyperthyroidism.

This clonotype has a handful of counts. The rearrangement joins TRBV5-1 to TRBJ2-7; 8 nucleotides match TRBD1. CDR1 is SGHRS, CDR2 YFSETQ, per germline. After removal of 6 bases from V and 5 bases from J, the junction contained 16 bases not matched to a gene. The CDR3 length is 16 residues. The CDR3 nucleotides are TGCGCCAGCACCAGCTTGGGTAGGGCAGGGGGCAACGAGCAGTACTTC. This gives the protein CASTSLGRAGGNEQYF.

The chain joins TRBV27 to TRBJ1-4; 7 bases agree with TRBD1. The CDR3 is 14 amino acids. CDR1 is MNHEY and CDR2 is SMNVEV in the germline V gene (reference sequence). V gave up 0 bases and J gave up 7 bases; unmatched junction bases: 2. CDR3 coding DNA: TGTGCCAGCAGTTTATCAGGGGGCCGTGAAAAACTGTTTTTT. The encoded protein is CASSLSGGREKLFF.

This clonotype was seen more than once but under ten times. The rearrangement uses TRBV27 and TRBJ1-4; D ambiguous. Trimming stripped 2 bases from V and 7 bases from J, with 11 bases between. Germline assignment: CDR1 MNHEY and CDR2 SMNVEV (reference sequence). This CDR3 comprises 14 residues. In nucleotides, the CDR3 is TGTGCCAGCAGTTTAAATGGTGTCGGTGAAAAACTGTTTTTT. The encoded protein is CASSLNGVGEKLFF.

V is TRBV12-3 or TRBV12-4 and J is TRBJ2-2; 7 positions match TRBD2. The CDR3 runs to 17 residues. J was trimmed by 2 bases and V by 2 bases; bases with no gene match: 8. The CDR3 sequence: CASSLLLGGGNTGELFF. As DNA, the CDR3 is TGTGCCAGCAGTTTACTATTGGGGGGGGGAAACACCGGGGAGCTGTTTTTT.

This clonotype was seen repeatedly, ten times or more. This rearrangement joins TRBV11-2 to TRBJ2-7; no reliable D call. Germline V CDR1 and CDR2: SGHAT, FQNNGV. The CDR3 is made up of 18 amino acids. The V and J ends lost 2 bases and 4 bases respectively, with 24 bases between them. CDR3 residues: CASSLRRIDTVEVYEQYF. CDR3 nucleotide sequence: TGTGCCAGCAGCTTAAGGCGGATAGACACCGTCGAAGTTTACGAGCAGTACTTC. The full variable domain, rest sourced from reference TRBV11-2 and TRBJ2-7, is EAGVAQSPRYKIIEKRQSVAFWCNPISGHATLYWYQQILGQGPKLLIQFQNNGVVDDSQLPKDRFSAERLKGVDSTLKIQPAKLEDSAVYLCASSLRRIDTVEVYEQYFGPGTRLTVT.

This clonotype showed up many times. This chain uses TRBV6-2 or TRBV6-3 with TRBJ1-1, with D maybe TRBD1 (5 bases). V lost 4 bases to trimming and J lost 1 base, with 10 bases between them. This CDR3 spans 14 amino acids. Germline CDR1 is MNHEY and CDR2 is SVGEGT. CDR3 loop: CASSFAGRNTEAFF. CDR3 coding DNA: TGTGCCAGCAGTTTTGCAGGGCGGAACACTGAAGCTTTCTTT.

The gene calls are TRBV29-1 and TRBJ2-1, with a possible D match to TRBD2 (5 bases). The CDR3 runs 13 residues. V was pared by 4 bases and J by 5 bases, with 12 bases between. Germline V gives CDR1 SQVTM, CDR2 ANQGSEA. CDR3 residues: CSVVSLADNEQFF. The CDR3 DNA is TGCAGCGTTGTCAGCCTAGCCGACAATGAGCAGTTCTTC.

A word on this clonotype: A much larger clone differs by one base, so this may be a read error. CDR3: CTSSIDGDSSGYTF. CDR3 bases: TGTACCAGTAGTATAGATGGGGACAGCAGTGGCTACACCTTC. The J gene is TRBJ1-2, the V gene TRBV19; TRBD1 agrees at 7 bases. The CDR3 contains 14 residues. The germline gives CDR1 LNHDA, CDR2 SQIVND (reference sequence).

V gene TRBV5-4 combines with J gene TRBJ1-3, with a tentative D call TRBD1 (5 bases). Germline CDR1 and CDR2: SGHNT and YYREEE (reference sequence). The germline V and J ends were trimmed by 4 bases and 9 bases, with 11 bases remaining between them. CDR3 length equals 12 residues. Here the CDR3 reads CASSRTGATIYF. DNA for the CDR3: TGTGCCAGCAGCAGGACCGGGGCCACCATATATTTT.

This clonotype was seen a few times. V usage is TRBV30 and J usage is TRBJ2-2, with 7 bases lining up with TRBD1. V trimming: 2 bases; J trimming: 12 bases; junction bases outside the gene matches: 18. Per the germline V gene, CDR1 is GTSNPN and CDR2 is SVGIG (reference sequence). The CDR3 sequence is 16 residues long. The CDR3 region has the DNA TGTGCCTGGAGTACCCCCCGGACAGGTGGACCCCGAAAGCTGTTTTTT. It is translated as CAWSTPRTGGPRKLFF.

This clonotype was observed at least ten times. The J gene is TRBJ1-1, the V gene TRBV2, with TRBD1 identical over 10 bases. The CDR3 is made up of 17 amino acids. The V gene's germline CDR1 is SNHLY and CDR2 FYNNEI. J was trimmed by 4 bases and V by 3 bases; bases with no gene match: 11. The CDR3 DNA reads TGTGCCAGCAGTGAGTTGGGACAGGGGTTTGCTGGCACTGAAGCTTTCTTT. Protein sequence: CASSELGQGFAGTEAFF.

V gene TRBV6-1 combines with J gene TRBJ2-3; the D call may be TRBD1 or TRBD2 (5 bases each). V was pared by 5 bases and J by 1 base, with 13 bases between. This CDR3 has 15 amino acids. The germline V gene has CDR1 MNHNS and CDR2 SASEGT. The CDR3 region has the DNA TGTGCCAGCAGTCTGACGCGAGGGGGCACAGATACGCAGTATTTT. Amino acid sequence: CASSLTRGGTDTQYF.

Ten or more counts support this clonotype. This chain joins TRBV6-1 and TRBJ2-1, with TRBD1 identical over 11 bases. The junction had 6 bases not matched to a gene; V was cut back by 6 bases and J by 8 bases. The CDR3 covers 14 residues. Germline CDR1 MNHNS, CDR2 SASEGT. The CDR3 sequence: CASSLGQGAYEQFF. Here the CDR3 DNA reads TGTGCCAGCAGCCTCGGACAGGGGGCGTATGAGCAGTTCTTC.

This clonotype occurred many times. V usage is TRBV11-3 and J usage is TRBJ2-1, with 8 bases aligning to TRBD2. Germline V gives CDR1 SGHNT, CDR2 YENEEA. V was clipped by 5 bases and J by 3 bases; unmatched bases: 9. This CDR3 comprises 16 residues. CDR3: CASSHTSGLLYNEQFF. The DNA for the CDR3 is TGTGCCAGCAGCCACACTAGCGGCCTTCTCTACAATGAGCAGTTCTTC.

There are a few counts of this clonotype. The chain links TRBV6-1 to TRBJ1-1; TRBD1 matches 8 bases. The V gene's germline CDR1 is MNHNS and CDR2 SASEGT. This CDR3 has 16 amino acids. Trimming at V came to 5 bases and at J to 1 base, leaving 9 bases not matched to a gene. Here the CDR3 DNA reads TGTGCCAGCAGTTTAGCAGGGGGCGCGTCGAACACTGAAGCTTTCTTT. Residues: CASSLAGGASNTEAFF.

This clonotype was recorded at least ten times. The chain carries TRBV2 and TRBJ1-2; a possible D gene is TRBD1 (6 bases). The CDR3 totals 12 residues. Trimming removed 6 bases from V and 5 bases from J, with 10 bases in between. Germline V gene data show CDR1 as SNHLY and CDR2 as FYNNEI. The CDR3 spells CASRTQGYGYTF. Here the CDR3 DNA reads TGTGCCAGCAGGACCCAGGGGTATGGCTACACCTTC.

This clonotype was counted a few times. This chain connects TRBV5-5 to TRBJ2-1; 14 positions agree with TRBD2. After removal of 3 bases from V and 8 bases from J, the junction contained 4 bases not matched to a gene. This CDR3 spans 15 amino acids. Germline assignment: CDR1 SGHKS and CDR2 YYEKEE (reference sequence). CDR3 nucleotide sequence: TGTGCCAGCAGCTCATCGGGACTAGCGGGAGATGAGCAGTTCTTC. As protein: CASSSSGLAGDEQFF.

CDR3 amino acids: CATSPAQGKREQYF. DNA of the CDR3: TGTGCCACCAGCCCGGCACAGGGGAAACGCGAGCAGTACTTC. The V gene is TRBV24-1, the J gene TRBJ2-7, with TRBD1 matching 7 bases. The CDR3 contains 14 residues. V lost 7 bases to trimming and J lost 6 bases; unmatched junction nucleotides: 11. Germline V CDR1 and CDR2: KGHDR, SFDVKD.

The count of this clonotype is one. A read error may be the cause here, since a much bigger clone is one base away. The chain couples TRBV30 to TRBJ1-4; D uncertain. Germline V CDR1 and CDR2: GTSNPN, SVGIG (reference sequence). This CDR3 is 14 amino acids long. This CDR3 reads CAWSVGSSNEELFF. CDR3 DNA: TGTGCCTGGAGTGTCGGGAGTTCTAATGAAGAACTGTTTTTT. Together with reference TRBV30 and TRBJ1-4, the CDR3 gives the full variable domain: SQTIHQWPATLVQPVGSPLSLECTVEGTSNPNLYWYRQAAGRGLQLLFYSVGIGQISSEVPQNLSASRPQDRQFILSSKKLLLSDSGFYLCAWSVGSSNEELFFGSGTQLSVL.

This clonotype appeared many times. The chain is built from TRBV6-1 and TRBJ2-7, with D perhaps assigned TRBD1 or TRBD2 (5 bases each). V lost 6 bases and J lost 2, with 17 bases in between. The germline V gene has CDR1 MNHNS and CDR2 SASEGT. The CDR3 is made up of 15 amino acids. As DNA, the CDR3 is TGTGCCAGCAGGCCGGGGCCATACAAAGCCTACGAGCAGTACTTC. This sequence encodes CASRPGPYKAYEQYF.

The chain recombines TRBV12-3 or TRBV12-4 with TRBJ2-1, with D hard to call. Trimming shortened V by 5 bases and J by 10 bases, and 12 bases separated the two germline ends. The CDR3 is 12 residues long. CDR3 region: CASSPEVVEQFF. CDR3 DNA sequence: TGTGCCAGCAGTCCCGAGGTGGTAGAGCAGTTCTTC.

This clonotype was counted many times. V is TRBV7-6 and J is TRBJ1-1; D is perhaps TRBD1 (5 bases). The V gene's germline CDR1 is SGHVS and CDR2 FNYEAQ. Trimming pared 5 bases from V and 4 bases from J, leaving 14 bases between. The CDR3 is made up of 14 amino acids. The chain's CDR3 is CASSIQGMGTEAFF. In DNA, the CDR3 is TGTGCCAGCAGCATTCAGGGTATGGGCACTGAAGCTTTCTTT.

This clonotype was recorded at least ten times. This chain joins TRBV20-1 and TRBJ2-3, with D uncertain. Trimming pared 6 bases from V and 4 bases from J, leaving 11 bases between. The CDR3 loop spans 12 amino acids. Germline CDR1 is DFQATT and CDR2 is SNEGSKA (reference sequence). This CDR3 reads CSAPSRSDTQYF. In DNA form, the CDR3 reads TGCAGTGCGCCCTCTAGGTCAGATACGCAGTATTTT.

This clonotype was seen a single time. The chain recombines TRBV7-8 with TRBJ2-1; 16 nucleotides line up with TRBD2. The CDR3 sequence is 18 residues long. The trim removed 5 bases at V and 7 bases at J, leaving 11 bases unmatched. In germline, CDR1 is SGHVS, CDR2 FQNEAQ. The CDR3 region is CASSLGLAGGLAGNEQFF. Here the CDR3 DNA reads TGTGCCAGCAGCCTGGGACTAGCGGGAGGGCTTGCGGGAAATGAGCAGTTCTTC.

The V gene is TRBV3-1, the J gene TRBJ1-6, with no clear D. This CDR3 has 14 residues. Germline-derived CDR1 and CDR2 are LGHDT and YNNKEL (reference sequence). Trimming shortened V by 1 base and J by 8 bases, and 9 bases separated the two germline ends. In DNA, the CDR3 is TGTGCCAGCAGCCAAGGTTGGTCCGATTCACCCCTCCACTTT. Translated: CASSQGWSDSPLHF.

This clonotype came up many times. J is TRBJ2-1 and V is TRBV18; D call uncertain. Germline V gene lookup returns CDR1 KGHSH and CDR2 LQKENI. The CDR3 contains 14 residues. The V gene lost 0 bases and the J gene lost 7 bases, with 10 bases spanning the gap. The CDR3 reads CASSPPVTQNEQFF. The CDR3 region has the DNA TGTGCCAGCTCACCACCGGTGACGCAGAATGAGCAGTTCTTC.